The T cell receptor beta chain under discussion was sequenced for a study of early T cells in non-severe SARS-CoV-2 infection. Overall study context: Chains from this unsorted whole-blood bulk RNA could not be paired. Findings and limits, study-wide: Matches to VDJdb favored anti-spike CD8 responses and missed private and CD4 specificities.

The germline V gene has CDR1 LGHDT and CDR2 YNNKEL (reference sequence). CDR3 length: 15 amino acids. Between the trimmed V and J ends, which lost 1 base and 5 bases, there was a span of 14 bases. TCRdb processed the 5' RACE reads anew with MiXCR; each CDR3 protein has one entry. This sample has 65,000 to 90,000 distinct CDR3 sequences, with 9% to 15% found just once. About this clonotype itself: Its antigen is not identified.

The sample comprised whole blood. The clonotype comes from an adult who was a healthcare worker with PCR-confirmed SARS-CoV-2 infection or an uninfected control (not recorded which). V is TRBV3-1 and J is TRBJ1-2; D unresolved. The chain's CDR3 is CASSQGSGPGYGYTF. CDR3 sequence (DNA): TGTGCCAGCAGCCAAGGGTCCGGGCCCGGGTATGGCTACACCTTC.